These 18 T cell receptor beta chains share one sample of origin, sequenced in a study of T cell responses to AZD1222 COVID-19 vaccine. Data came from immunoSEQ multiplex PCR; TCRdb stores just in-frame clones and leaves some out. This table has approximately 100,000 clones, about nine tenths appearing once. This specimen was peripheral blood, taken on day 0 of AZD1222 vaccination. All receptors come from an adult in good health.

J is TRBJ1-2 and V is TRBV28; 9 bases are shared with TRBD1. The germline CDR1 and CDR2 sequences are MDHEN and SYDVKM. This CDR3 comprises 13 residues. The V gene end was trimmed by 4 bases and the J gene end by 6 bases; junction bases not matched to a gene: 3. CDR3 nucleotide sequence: TGTGCCAGCAGTTCGACAGGGGGGAATGGCTACACCTTC. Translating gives CASSSTGGNGYTF.

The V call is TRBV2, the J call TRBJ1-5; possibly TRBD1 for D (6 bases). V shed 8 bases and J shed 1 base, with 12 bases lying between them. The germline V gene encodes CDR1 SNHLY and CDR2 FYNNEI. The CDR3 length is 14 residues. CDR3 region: CASSTGQSNQPQHF. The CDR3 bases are TGTGCCAGCTCCACGGGACAAAGCAATCAGCCCCAGCATTTT. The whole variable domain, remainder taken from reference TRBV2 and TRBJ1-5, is EPEVTQTPSHQVTQMGQEVILRCVPISNHLYFYWYRQILGQKVEFLVSFYNNEISEKSEIFDDQFSVERPDGSNFTLKIRSTKLEDSAMYFCASSTGQSNQPQHFGDGTRLSIL.

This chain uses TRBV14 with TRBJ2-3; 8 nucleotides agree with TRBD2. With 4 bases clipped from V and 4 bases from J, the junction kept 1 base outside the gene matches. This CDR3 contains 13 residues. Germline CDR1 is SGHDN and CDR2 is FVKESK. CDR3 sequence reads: CASSLSGADTQYF. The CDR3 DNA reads TGTGCCAGCAGCCTTAGCGGGGCAGATACGCAGTATTTT.

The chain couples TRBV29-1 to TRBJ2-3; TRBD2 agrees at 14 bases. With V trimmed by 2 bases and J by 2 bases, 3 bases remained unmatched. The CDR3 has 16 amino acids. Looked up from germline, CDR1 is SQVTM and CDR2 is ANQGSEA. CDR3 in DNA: TGCAGCGTTGAATTGGGACTAGCGGGAGACACAGATACGCAGTATTTT. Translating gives CSVELGLAGDTDTQYF.

CDR3 in amino acids: CASSQTADYEQYF. The CDR3 coding sequence is TGTGCCAGTAGTCAGACAGCGGACTACGAGCAGTACTTC. The chain employs TRBV19 and TRBJ2-7; D possibly matches TRBD1 or TRBD2 (5 bases each). Germline lookup yields CDR1 LNHDA and CDR2 SQIVND (reference sequence). The CDR3 extends over 13 amino acids. V lost 5 bases, J lost 3 bases, and 11 bases lay in between. Full variable domain (remainder filled in from reference TRBV19 and TRBJ2-7): DGGITQSPKYLFRKEGQNVTLSCEQNLNHDAMYWYRQDPGQGLRLIYYSQIVNDFQKGDIAEGYSVSREKKESFPLTVTSAQKNPTAFYLCASSQTADYEQYFGPGTRLTVT.

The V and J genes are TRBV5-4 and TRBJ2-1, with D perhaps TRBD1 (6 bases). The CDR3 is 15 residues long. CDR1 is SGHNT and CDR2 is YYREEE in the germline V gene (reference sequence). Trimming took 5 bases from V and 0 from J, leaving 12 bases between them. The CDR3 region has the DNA TGTGCCAGCAGAAGGGGGTTGAGCTCCTACAATGAGCAGTTCTTC. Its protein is CASRRGLSSYNEQFF.

Written as DNA, the CDR3 is TGTGCCAGCACCCGGGACACCCTGGGCGAAGAGACCCAGTACTTC. Translation gives CASTRDTLGEETQYF. The chain carries TRBV6-5 and TRBJ2-5; tentative D call: TRBD1 (6 bases). V lost 7 bases and J lost 3, with 18 bases in between. CDR1 and CDR2 from the germline V gene are MNHEY and SVGAGI. The length of the CDR3 is 15 residues.

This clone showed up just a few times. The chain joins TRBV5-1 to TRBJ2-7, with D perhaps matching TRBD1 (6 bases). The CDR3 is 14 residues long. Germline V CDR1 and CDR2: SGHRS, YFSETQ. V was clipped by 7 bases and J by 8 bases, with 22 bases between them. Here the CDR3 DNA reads TGCGCCAGCCCTAACCAGGGGCACAGTAACCAGCAGTACTTC. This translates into CASPNQGHSNQQYF. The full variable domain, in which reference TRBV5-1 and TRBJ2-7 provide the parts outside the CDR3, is KAGVTQTPRYLIKTRGQQVTLSCSPISGHRSVSWYQQTPGQGLQFLFEYFSETQRNKGNFPGRFSGRQFSNSRSEMNVSTLELGDSALYLCASPNQGHSNQQYFGPGTRLTVT.

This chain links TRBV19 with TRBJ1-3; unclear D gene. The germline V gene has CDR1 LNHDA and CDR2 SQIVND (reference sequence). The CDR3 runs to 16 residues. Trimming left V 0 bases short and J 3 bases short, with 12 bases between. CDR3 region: CASSIEYGEFGNTIYF. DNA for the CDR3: TGTGCCAGTAGTATAGAGTACGGGGAGTTTGGAAACACCATATATTTT.

The CDR3 sequence is CASRPGFASYGYTF. The CDR3 DNA reads as TGTGCCAGCAGACCAGGTTTCGCGTCGTATGGCTACACCTTC. This rearrangement joins TRBV7-2 to TRBJ1-2, with D hard to call. CDR3 length equals 14 residues. Germline V gene data show CDR1 as SGHTA and CDR2 as FQGNSA. Trimming stripped 6 bases from V and 5 bases from J, with 16 bases between.

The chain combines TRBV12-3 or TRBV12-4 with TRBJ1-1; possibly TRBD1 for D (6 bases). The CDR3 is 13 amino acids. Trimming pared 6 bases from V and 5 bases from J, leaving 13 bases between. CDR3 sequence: CASSLQGGTEAFF. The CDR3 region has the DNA TGTGCCAGCAGCCTACAGGGAGGTACTGAAGCTTTCTTT.

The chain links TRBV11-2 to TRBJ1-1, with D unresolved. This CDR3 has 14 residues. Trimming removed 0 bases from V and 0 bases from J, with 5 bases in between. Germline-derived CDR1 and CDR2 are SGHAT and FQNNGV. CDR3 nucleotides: TGTGCCAGCAGCTTAGAGAGCATGAACACTGAAGCTTTCTTT. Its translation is CASSLESMNTEAFF. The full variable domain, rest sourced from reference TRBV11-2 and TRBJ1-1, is EAGVAQSPRYKIIEKRQSVAFWCNPISGHATLYWYQQILGQGPKLLIQFQNNGVVDDSQLPKDRFSAERLKGVDSTLKIQPAKLEDSAVYLCASSLESMNTEAFFGQGTRLTVV.

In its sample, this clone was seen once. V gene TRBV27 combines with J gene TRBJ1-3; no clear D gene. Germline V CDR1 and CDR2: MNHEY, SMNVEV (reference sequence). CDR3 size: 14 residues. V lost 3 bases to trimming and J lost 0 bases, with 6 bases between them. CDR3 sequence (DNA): TGTGCCAGCAGTTTTACGCGCTCTGGAAACACCATATATTTT. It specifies CASSFTRSGNTIYF.

The CDR3 DNA reads TGTGCCAGCAGCTTAGTCCCACTCCCCGGGGAGCTGTTTTTT. Amino acid sequence: CASSLVPLPGELFF. This chain uses TRBV7-9 with TRBJ2-2, with no clear D. The CDR3 has 14 amino acids. Germline CDR1 SEHNR, CDR2 FQNEAQ (reference sequence). Between the trimmed V and J ends, which lost 1 base and 6 bases, there was a span of 9 bases.

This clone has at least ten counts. The CDR3 sequence: CASSYLRSTEAFF. Here the CDR3 DNA reads TGTGCCAGCAGTTACCTCCGAAGCACTGAAGCTTTCTTT. This rearrangement joins TRBV6-2 or TRBV6-3 to TRBJ1-1; D is unresolved. Germline lookup yields CDR1 MNHEY and CDR2 SVGEGT. There are 13 residues in the CDR3. V was pared by 2 bases and J by 4 bases, with 8 bases between.

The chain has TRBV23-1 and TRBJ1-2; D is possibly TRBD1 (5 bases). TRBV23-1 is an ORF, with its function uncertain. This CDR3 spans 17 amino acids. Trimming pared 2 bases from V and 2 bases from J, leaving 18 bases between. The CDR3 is CASSQNFGGAGNYGYTF. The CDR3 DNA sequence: TGCGCCAGCAGTCAAAACTTCGGAGGGGCGGGAAACTATGGCTACACCTTC.

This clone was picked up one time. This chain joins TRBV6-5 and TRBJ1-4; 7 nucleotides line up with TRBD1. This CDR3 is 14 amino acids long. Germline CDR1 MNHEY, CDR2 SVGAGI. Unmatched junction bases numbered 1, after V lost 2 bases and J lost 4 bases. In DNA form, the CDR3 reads TGTGCCAGCAGTTACCAGGGGGATAATGAAAAACTGTTTTTT. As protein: CASSYQGDNEKLFF.

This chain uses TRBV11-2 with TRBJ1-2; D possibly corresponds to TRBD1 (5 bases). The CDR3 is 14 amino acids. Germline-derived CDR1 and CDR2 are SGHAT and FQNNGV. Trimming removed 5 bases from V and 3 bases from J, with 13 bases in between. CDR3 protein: CASSTSRGDYGYTF. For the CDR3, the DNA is TGTGCCAGCAGCACCAGTAGAGGGGACTATGGCTACACCTTC.